These T cell receptor beta chains were read from a single sample in a study of T cell changes during pregnancy in multiple sclerosis. The data were produced by immunoSEQ multiplex PCR, yet TCRdb's version contains in-frame clones alone and is incomplete. The sample includes fewer than 65,000 clones, approximately 94% of them seen just once. Sequenced here: CD4+ T cells from peripheral blood mononuclear cells, sampled in the third trimester of pregnancy. The receptors were gathered from a female donor with multiple sclerosis, enrolled in a pregnancy study. Both conserved end residues are part of each CDR3. D genes are given only for firm matches. The size field is filled for only some rows; it gives once, few, many or a size class.

clone size	V gene	D gene	J gene	CDR3 DNA	CDR3 protein
NA	TRBV6-1	NA	TRBJ2-7	TGTGCCAGCAGTGAAGCTTACTACGAGCAGTACTTC	CASSEAYYEQYF
NA	TRBV28	TRBD1	TRBJ2-4	TGTGCCAGCAGTTTGGATCCGCGACAGGGCAAAAACATTCAGTACTTC	CASSLDPRQGKNIQYF
once	TRBV4-3	NA	TRBJ1-2	TGCGCCAGCAGCCAAGATGCGGGAGGAGGTGGCTACACCTTC	CASSQDAGGGGYTF
NA	TRBV6-6	NA	TRBJ1-5	TGTGCCAGCAGTTACGGGACAATGGGCAATCAGCCCCAGCATTTT	CASSYGTMGNQPQHF
NA	TRBV7-8	NA	TRBJ2-2	TGTGCCAGCAGCTTAGAGGGGGGGAGGTTGGCCGGGGAGCTGTTTTTT	CASSLEGGRLAGELFF
NA	TRBV15	NA	TRBJ2-1	TGTGCCACCAGCAGAGATCCGGGACAAAGCAATGAGCAGTTCTTC	CATSRDPGQSNEQFF
NA	TRBV7-2	TRBD1	TRBJ1-1	TGTGCCAGCAGCCCTAACAGGGGGAACACTGAAGCTTTCTTT	CASSPNRGNTEAFF
NA	TRBV9	NA	TRBJ2-3	TGTGCCAGCAGCGTAGGCCAGGGGTCCCAAGGGGTCGCACCTGATACGCAGTATTTT	CASSVGQGSQGVAPDTQYF
NA	TRBV7-6	TRBD2	TRBJ2-2	TGTGCCAGCAGCTTAGTTCAAGCGGGAGTCACCGGGGAGCTGTTTTTT	CASSLVQAGVTGELFF
NA	TRBV2	TRBD2	TRBJ2-3	TGTGCCAGCAACCGAAAGGCGGGGGTGACAGATACGCAGTATTTT	CASNRKAGVTDTQYF
NA	TRBV6-5	NA	TRBJ1-6	TGTGCCAGCAGCCCTCAGGGGACAAATAATTCACCCCTCCACTTT	CASSPQGTNNSPLHF
NA	TRBV27	NA	TRBJ2-3	TGTGCCAGCAGTTTATATCAAGCGGCATACACAGATACGCAGTATTTT	CASSLYQAAYTDTQYF
once	TRBV28	NA	TRBJ2-4	TGTGCCAGCAACGGGAATTACATTCAGTACTTC	CASNGNYIQYF
NA	TRBV5-1	TRBD2	TRBJ2-1	TGCGCCAGCAGCCGAGCAGGCGGGAGAGTTAATATTGAGCAGTTCTTC	CASSRAGGRVNIEQFF